The 12 T cell receptor beta chains presented below share a single source sample, sequenced in a study of identical twins (dated by TCRdb to the mid-2010s). Libraries were made using 5' RACE. The sequencer listed for this sample is Illumina HiSeq 2000. TCRdb reprocessed the public reads (quality trimming at Q25 with fastp, clone calling with MiXCR) and kept in-frame beta chains. CDR3 protein duplicates are merged, each entry listing the most common genes and DNA. A total of approximately 210,000 distinct CDR3 sequences appear in this sample, under 8.5% of them only once. The top ten clones comprise 13% to 15% of the sample. Another study also made use of these data, one on T cells expressing NK-cell markers.

Sequencing was carried out using CD8+ T cells sorted from blood. The receptors were sampled from a woman younger than 35 in good health.

This clonotype was observed a few times. The chain links TRBV12-3 or TRBV12-4 to TRBJ2-7; D may be TRBD2 (6 bases). Trimming took off 6 bases at V and 5 bases at J, with 17 bases between the two ends. This CDR3 has 14 amino acids. The CDR3 region has the DNA TGTGCCAGCAGCTCCCTCCGGGACTTACACGAGCAGTACTTC. Its translation is CASSSLRDLHEQYF.

This clonotype was seen more than once but under ten times. V and J are TRBV13 and TRBJ2-1; 8 positions match TRBD2. This CDR3 has 14 amino acids. Trimming took 7 bases from V and 3 from J; bases not matched to a gene: 5. Per the germline V gene, CDR1 is PRHDT and CDR2 is FYEKMQ (reference sequence). The CDR3 region is CASTALAGYNEQFF. In DNA, the CDR3 is TGTGCCAGCACGGCCCTAGCGGGCTACAATGAGCAGTTCTTC.

V gene TRBV2 combines with J gene TRBJ2-7; 10 nucleotides align to TRBD2. The V segment lost 4 bases and the J segment 2 bases; nucleotides outside the gene matches: 2. The CDR3 sequence is 14 residues long. Germline V gives CDR1 SNHLY, CDR2 FYNNEI. The CDR3 spells CASSGLAGAYEQYF. DNA for the CDR3: TGTGCCAGCAGTGGACTAGCGGGTGCCTACGAGCAGTACTTC.

This clonotype was counted at least ten times. This chain uses TRBV7-9 with TRBJ1-2, with 7 bases aligning to TRBD1. The CDR3 contains 14 residues. Per the germline V gene, CDR1 is SEHNR and CDR2 is FQNEAQ (reference sequence). V lost 1 base and J lost 4; bases outside the gene matches: 3. The DNA of the CDR3 is TGTGCCAGCAGCTTAGTTGACAGGGTCTATGGCTACACCTTC. Its protein product is CASSLVDRVYGYTF. The full variable domain, rest sourced from reference TRBV7-9 and TRBJ1-2, is DTGVSQNPRHKITKRGQNVTFRCDPISEHNRLYWYRQTLGQGPEFLTYFQNEAQLEKSRLLSDRFSAERPKGSFSTLEIQRTEQGDSAMYLCASSLVDRVYGYTFGSGTRLTVV.

This clonotype was found many times. The chain combines TRBV5-6 with TRBJ1-1; D is undetermined. Germline-derived CDR1 and CDR2 are SGHDT and YYEEEE. The V end was cut by 2 bases, the J end by 11 bases, with 13 bases between. The CDR3 contains 12 residues. CDR3 sequence: CASSFPGWKAFF. The DNA of the CDR3 is TGTGCCAGCAGCTTTCCGGGATGGAAGGCTTTCTTT.

This clonotype has at least ten counts. The chain couples TRBV13 to TRBJ2-7; TRBD1 agrees at 7 bases. The CDR3 covers 14 residues. The germline CDR1 and CDR2 sequences are PRHDT and FYEKMQ (reference sequence). The V gene end was trimmed by 4 bases and the J gene end by 5 bases; junction bases not matched to a gene: 8. The CDR3 reads CASSSGQVGHEQYF. The CDR3 region has the DNA TGTGCCAGCAGCTCAGGACAGGTTGGCCACGAGCAGTACTTC.

This clonotype has at least ten counts. The gene calls are TRBV30 and TRBJ1-1; D is unclear. The V gene's germline CDR1 is GTSNPN and CDR2 SVGIG (reference sequence). Trimming removed 3 bases at V and 3 bases at J, with 11 bases between. This CDR3 spans 13 amino acids. The CDR3 region is CAWRAVGDTEAFF. CDR3 sequence (DNA): TGTGCCTGGAGGGCCGTAGGTGACACTGAAGCTTTCTTT.

The chain joins TRBV9 to TRBJ2-5; 7 bases align to TRBD2. The CDR3 is made up of 14 amino acids. The junction had 5 bases not matched to a gene; V was cut back by 1 base and J by 5 bases. Germline V gives CDR1 SGDLS, CDR2 YYNGEE. CDR3 sequence reads: CASSVYMGGETQYF. The CDR3 region has the DNA TGTGCCAGCAGCGTATACATGGGAGGGGAGACCCAGTACTTC. Full variable domain (remainder filled in from reference TRBV9 and TRBJ2-5): DSGVTQTPKHLITATGQRVTLRCSPRSGDLSVYWYQQSLDQGLQFLIQYYNGEERAKGNILERFSAQQFPDLHSELNLSSLELGDSALYFCASSVYMGGETQYFGPGTRLLVL.

In this sample, this clonotype turned up many times. This chain links TRBV12-3 or TRBV12-4 with TRBJ2-7; 10 bases line up with TRBD1. This CDR3 is built from 16 residues. J lost 4 bases, V lost 5 bases, and 11 bases had no gene match. The CDR3: CASSLTRDRGAYEQYF. The CDR3, as DNA: TGTGCCAGCAGTCTGACCCGGGACAGGGGAGCGTACGAGCAGTACTTC.

This clonotype has more than one count but fewer than ten. The chain uses TRBV7-9 and TRBJ1-1; D call uncertain. Germline-derived CDR1 and CDR2 are SEHNR and FQNEAQ (reference sequence). The CDR3 runs 13 residues. V was cut by 5 bases and J by 1 base, with 8 bases left in between. The CDR3 nucleotides are TGTGCCAGCAGCGCCCCGGCGAACACTGAAGCTTTCTTT. Translated: CASSAPANTEAFF.

This clonotype was counted ten times or more. J is TRBJ1-2 and V is TRBV30; 7 bases are a match to TRBD1. Germline CDR1 GTSNPN, CDR2 SVGIG (reference sequence). The CDR3 extends over 14 amino acids. Germline trimming cut 3 bases from V and 4 bases from J; bases unmatched to any gene: 8. CDR3 DNA sequence: TGTGCCTGGAGCCAGGGGGAATGGTTCTATGGCTACACCTTC. Amino acid sequence: CAWSQGEWFYGYTF.

Many counts were recorded for this clonotype. This chain links TRBV12-3 or TRBV12-4 with TRBJ2-7, with TRBD1 as a possible D gene (5 bases). The V end was cut by 5 bases, the J end by 6 bases, with 11 bases between. The CDR3 runs to 12 residues. The CDR3 DNA is TGTGCCAGCAGTACCTGGGGCAGCGAGCAGTACTTC. It is translated as CASSTWGSEQYF.